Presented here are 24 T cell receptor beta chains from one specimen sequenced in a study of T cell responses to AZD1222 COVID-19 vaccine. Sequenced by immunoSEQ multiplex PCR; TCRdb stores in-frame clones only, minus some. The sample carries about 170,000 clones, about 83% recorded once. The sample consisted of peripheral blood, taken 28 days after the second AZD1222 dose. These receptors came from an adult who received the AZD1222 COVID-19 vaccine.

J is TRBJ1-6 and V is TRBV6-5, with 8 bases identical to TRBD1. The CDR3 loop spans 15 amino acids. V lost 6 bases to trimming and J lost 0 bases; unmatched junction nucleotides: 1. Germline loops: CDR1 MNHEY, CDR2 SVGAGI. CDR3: CASSDRGSYNSPLHF. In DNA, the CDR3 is TGTGCCAGCAGCGACAGGGGCTCCTATAATTCACCCCTCCACTTT.

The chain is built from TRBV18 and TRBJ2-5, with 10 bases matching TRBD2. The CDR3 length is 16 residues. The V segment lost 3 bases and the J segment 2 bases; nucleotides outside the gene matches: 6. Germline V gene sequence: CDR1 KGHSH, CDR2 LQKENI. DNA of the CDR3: TGTGCCAGCTCACCTTCTGGGACTAGCGTTCAAGAGACCCAGTACTTC. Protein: CASSPSGTSVQETQYF.

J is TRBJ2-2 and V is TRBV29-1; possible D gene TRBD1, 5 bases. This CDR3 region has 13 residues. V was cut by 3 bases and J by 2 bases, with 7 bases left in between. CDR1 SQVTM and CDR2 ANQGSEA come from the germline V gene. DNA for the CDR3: TGCAGCGTTGACAGGGCCAACACCGGGGAGCTGTTTTTT. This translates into CSVDRANTGELFF.

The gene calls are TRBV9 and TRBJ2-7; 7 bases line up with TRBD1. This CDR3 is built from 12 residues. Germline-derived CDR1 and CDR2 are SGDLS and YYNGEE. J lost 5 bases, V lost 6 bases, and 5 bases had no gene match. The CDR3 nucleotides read TGTGCCAGCAAGTTAGGACAGGACGAGCAGTACTTC. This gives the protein CASKLGQDEQYF.

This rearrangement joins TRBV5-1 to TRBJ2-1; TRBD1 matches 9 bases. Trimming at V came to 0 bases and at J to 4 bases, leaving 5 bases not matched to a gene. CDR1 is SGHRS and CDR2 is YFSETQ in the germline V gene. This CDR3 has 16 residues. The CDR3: CASSLDPGTGYNEQFF. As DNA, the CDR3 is TGCGCCAGCAGCTTGGATCCTGGGACAGGGTACAATGAGCAGTTCTTC.

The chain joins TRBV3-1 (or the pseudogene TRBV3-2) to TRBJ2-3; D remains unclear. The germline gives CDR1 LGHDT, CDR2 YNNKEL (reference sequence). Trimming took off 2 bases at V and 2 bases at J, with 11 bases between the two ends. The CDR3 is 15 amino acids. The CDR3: CASSQSWTVTDTQYF. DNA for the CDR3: TGTGCCAGCAGCCAATCTTGGACGGTCACAGATACGCAGTATTTT.

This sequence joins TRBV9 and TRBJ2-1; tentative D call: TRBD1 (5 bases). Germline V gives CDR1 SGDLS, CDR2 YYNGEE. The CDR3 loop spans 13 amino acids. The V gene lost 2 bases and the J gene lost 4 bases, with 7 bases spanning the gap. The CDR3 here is CASSVPGYNEQFF. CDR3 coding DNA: TGTGCCAGCAGCGTCCCAGGGTACAATGAGCAGTTCTTC.

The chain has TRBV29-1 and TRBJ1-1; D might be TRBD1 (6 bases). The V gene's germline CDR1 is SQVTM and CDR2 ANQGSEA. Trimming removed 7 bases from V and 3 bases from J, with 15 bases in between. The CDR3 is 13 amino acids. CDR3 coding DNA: TGCAGCGCGGAGAAGGGGGTGGACACTGAAGCTTTCTTT. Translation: CSAEKGVDTEAFF.

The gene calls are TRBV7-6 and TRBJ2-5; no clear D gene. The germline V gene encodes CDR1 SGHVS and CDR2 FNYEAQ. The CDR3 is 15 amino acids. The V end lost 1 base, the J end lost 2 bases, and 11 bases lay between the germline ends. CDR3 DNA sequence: TGTGCCAGCAGCTTAGGTTTAAGGCGGCAAGAGACCCAGTACTTC. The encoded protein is CASSLGLRRQETQYF.

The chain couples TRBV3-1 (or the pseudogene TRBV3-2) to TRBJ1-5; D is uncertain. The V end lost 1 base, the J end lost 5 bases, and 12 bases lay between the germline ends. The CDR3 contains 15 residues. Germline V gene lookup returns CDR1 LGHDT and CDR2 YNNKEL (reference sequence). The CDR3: CASSQGGASHQPQHF. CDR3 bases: TGTGCCAGCAGCCAAGGGGGAGCGAGTCATCAGCCCCAGCATTTT.

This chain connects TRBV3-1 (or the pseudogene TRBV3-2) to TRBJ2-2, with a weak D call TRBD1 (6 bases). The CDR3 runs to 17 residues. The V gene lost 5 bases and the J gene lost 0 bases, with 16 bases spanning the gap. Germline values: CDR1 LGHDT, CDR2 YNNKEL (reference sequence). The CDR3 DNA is TGTGCCAGCAGCGCAACACGGGACACAACGAACACCGGGGAGCTGTTTTTT. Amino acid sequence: CASSATRDTTNTGELFF.

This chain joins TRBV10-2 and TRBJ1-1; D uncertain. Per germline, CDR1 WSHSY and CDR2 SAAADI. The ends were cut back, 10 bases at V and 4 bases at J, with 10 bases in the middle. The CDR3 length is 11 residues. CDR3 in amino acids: CAISSGTEAFF. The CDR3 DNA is TGCGCCATTTCTTCGGGCACTGAAGCTTTCTTT.

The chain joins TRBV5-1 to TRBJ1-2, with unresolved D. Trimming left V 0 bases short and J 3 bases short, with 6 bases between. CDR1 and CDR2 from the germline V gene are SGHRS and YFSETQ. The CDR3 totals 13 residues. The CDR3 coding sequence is TGCGCCAGCAGCTTGGATGTACACTATGGCTACACCTTC. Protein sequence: CASSLDVHYGYTF. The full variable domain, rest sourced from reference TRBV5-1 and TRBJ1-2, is KAGVTQTPRYLIKTRGQQVTLSCSPISGHRSVSWYQQTPGQGLQFLFEYFSETQRNKGNFPGRFSGRQFSNSRSEMNVSTLELGDSALYLCASSLDVHYGYTFGSGTRLTVV.

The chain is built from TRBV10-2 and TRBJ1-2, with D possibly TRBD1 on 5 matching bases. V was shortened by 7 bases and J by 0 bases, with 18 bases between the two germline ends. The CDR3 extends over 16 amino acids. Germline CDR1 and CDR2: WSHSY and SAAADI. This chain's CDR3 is CASKAGFGGANYGYTF. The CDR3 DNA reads TGCGCCAGCAAGGCAGGTTTTGGGGGGGCTAACTATGGCTACACCTTC.

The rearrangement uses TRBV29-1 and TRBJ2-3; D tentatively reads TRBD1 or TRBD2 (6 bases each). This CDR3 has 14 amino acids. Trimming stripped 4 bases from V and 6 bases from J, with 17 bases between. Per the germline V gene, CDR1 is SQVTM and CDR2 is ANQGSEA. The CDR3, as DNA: TGCAGCGTTGGACGGGGGCGGCCCGGGGATACGCAGTATTTT. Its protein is CSVGRGRPGDTQYF.

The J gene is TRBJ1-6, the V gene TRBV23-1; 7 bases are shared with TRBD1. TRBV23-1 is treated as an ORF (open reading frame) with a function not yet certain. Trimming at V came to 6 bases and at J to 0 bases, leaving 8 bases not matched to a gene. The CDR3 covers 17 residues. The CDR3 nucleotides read TGCGCCAGCAGGCGACAGGGTCATCGCTCCTATAATTCACCCCTCCACTTT. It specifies CASRRQGHRSYNSPLHF.

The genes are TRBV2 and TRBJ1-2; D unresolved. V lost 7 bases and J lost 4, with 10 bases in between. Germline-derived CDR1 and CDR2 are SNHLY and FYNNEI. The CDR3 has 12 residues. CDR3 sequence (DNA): TGTGCCAGCAACGAGGGAGTCTATGGCTACACCTTC. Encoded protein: CASNEGVYGYTF.

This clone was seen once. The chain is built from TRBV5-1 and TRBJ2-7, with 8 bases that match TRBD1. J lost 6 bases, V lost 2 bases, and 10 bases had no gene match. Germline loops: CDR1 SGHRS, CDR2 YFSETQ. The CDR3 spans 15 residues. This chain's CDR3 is CASSFQGAAIGEQYF. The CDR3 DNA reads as TGCGCCAGCAGCTTTCAGGGGGCAGCAATCGGCGAGCAGTACTTC.

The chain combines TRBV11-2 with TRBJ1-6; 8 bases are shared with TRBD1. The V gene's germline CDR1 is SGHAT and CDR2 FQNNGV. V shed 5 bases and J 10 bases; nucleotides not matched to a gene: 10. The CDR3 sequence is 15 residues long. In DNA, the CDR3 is TGTGCCAGCAGCCCATCAGGGGGCCTAGGATCACCCCTCCACTTT. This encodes CASSPSGGLGSPLHF.

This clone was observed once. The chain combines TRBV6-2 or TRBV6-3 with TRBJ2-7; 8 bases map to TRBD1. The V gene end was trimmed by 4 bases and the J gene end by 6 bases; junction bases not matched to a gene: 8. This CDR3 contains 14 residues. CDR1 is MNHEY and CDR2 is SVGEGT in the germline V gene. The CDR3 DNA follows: TGTGCCAGCAGTTCTGGGACAGGAACTATCGAGCAGTACTTC. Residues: CASSSGTGTIEQYF.

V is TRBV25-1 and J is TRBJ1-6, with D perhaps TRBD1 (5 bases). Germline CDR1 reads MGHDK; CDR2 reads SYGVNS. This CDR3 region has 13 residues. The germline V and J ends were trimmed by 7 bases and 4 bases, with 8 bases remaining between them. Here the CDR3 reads CASTGRYNSPLHF. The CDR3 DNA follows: TGTGCCAGCACGGGACGGTATAATTCACCCCTCCACTTT. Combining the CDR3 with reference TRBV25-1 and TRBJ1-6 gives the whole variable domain EADIYQTPRYLVIGTGKKITLECSQTMGHDKMYWYQQDPGMELHLIHYSYGVNSTEKGDLSSESTVSRIRTEHFPLTLESARPSHTSQYLCASTGRYNSPLHFGNGTRLTVT.

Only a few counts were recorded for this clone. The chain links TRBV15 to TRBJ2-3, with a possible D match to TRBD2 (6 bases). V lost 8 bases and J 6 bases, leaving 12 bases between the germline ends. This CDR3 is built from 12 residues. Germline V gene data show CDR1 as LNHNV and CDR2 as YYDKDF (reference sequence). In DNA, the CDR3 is TGTGCCACCTCACTAGCAGAGGATACGCAGTATTTT. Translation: CATSLAEDTQYF.

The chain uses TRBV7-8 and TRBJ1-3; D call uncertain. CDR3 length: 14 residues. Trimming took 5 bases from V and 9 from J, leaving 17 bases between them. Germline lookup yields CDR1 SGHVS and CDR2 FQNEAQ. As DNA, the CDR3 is TGTGCCAGCAGCACGGACCGTGGGTTAGGCACCATATATTTT. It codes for CASSTDRGLGTIYF.

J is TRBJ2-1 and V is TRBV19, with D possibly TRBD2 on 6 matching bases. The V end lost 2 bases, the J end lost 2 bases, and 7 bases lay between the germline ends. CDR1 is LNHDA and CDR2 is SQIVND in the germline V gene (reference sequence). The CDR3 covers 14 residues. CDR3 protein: CASSITSTYNEQFF. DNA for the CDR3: TGTGCCAGTAGTATAACTAGCACCTACAATGAGCAGTTCTTC.